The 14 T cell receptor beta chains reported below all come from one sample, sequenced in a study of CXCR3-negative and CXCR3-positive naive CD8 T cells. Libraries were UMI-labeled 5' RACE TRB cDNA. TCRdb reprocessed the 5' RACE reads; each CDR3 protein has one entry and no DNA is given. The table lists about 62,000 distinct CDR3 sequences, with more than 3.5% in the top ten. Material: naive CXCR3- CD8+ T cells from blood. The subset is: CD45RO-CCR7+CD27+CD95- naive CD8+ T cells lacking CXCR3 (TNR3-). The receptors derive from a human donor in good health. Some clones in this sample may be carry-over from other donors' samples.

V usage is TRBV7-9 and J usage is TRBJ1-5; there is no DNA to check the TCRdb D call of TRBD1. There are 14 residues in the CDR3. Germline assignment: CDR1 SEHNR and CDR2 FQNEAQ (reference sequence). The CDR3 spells CASSFLGHGQPQHF.

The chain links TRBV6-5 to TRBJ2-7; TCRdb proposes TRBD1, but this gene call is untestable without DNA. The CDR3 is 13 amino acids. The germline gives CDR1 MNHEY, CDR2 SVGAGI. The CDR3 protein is CASSYTGGYEQYF.

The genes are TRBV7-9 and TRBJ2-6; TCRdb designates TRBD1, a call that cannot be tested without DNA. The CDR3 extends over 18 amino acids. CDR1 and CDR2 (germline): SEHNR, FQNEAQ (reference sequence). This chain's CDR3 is CASSWTGGGNSGANVLTF.

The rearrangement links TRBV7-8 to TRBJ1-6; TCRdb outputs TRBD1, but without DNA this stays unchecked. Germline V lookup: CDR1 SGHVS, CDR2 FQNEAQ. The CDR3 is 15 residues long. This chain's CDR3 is CASSLARSGASPLHF.

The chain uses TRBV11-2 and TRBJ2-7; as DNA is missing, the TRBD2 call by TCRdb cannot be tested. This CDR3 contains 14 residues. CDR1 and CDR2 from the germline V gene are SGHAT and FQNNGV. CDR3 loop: CASSFGTTLDEQYF.

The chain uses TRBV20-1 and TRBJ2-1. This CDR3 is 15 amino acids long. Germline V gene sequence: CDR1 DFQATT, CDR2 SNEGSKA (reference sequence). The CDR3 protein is CSARDFRSSYNEQFF.

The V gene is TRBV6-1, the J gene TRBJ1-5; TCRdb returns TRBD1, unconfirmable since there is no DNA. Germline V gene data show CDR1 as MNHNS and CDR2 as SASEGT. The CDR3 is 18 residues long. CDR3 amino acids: CASGGTALEAHSNQPQHF.

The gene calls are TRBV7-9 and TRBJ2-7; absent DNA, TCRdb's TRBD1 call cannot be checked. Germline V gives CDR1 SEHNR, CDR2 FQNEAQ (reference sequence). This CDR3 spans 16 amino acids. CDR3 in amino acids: CASSLGVKGTVDEQYF. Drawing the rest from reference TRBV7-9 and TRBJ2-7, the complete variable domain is DTGVSQNPRHKITKRGQNVTFRCDPISEHNRLYWYRQTLGQGPEFLTYFQNEAQLEKSRLLSDRFSAERPKGSFSTLEIQRTEQGDSAMYLCASSLGVKGTVDEQYFGPGTRLTVT.

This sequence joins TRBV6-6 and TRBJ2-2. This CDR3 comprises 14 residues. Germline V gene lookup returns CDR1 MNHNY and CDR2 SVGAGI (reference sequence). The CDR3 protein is CASIKQLNTGELFF.

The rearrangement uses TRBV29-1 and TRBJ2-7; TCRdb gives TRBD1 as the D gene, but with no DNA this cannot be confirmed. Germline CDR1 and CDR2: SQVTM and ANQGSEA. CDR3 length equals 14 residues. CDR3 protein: CSVEGTGDHAEQYF.

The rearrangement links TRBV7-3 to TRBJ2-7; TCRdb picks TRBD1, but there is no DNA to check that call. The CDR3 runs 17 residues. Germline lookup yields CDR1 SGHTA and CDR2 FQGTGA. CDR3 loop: CASSHREQGQSSYEQYF. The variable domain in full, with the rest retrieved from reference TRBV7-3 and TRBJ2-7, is GAGVSQTPSNKVTEKGKYVELRCDPISGHTALYWYRQSLGQGPEFLIYFQGTGAADDSGLPNDRFFAVRPEGSVSTLKIQRTERGDSAVYLCASSHREQGQSSYEQYFGPGTRLTVT.

The CDR3 protein is CASSSPRGMNTEAFF. This chain connects TRBV25-1 to TRBJ1-1; TCRdb lists TRBD1, though no DNA is available to test this call. Germline V gene lookup returns CDR1 MGHDK and CDR2 SYGVNS. This CDR3 contains 15 residues.

The CDR3 sequence is CASSQPQGARNEQFF. V gene TRBV6-4 combines with J gene TRBJ2-1; there is no DNA to check the TCRdb D call of TRBD1. CDR1 and CDR2 (germline): MRHNA, SNTAGT. The CDR3 runs to 15 residues.

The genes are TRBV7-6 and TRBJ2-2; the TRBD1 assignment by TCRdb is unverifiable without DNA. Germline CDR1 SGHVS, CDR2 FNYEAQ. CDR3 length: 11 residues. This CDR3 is CASSPGVGLFF.